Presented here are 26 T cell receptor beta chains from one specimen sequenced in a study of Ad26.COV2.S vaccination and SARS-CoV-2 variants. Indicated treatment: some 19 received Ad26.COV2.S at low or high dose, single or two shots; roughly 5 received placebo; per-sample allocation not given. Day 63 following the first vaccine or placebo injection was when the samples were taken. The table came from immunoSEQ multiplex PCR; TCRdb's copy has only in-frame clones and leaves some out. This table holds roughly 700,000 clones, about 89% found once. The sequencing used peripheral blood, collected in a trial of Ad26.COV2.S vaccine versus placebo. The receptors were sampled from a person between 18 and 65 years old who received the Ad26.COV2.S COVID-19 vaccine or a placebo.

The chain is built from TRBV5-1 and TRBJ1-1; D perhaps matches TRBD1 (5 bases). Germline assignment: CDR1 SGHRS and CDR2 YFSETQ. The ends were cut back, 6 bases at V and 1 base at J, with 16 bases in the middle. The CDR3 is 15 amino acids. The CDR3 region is CASTQTGTENTEAFF. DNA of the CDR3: TGCGCCAGCACCCAAACCGGGACTGAGAACACTGAAGCTTTCTTT.

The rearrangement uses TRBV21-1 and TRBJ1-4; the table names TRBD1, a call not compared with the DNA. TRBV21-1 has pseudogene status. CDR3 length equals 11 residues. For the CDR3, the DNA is TGTGCCAGCAGCAGCAGGGAAAAACTGTTTTTT. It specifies CASSSREKLFF.

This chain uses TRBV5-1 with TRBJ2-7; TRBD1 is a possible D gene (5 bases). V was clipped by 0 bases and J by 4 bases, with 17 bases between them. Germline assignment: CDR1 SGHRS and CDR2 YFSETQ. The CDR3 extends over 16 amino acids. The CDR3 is CASSLAPIGDGYEQYF. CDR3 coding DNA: TGCGCCAGCAGCTTGGCCCCGATAGGGGATGGGTACGAGCAGTACTTC.

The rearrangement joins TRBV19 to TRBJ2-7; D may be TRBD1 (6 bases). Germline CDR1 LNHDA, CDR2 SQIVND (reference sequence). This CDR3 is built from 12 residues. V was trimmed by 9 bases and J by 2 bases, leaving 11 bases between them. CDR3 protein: CARAGDTYEQYF. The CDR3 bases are TGTGCCAGAGCAGGGGATACCTACGAGCAGTACTTC.

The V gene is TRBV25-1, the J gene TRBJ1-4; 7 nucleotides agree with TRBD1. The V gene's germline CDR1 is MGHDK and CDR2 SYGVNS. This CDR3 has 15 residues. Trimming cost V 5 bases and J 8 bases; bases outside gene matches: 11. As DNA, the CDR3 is TGTGCCAGCAGTATGACGACAGGGTCAAGGGAAAAACTGTTTTTT. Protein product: CASSMTTGSREKLFF.

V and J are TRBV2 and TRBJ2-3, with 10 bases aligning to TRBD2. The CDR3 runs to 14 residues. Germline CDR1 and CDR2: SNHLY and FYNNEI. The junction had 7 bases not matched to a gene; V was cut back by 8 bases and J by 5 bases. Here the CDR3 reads CASLGSSGRDTQYF. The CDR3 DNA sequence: TGTGCCAGCCTCGGTTCTAGCGGGAGAGATACGCAGTATTTT.

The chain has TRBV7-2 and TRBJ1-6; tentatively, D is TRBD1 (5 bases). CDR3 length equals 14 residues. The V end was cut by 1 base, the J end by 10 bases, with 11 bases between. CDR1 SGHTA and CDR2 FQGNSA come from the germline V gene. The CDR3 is CASSLDQGWSPLHF. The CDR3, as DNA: TGTGCCAGCAGCTTAGACCAGGGTTGGTCACCCCTCCACTTT.

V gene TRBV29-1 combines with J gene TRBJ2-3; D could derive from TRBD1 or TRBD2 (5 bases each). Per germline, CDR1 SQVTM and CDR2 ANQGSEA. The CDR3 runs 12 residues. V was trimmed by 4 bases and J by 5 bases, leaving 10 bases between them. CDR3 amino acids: CSVGGVRDTQYF. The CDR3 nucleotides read TGCAGCGTTGGAGGGGTTAGAGATACGCAGTATTTT.

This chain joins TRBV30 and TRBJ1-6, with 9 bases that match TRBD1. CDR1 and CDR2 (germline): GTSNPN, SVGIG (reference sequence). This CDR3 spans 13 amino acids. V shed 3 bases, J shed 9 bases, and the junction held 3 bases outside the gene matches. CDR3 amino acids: CAWRGQGGSPLHF. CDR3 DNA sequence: TGTGCCTGGAGGGGACAGGGAGGTTCACCCCTCCACTTT.

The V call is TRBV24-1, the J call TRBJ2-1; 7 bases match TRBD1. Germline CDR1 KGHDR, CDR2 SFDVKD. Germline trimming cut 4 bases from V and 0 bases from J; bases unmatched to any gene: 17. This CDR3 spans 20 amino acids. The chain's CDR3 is CATSDWRPDWTGNSYNEQFF. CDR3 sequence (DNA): TGTGCCACCAGTGACTGGAGACCCGATTGGACAGGAAACTCCTACAATGAGCAGTTCTTC.

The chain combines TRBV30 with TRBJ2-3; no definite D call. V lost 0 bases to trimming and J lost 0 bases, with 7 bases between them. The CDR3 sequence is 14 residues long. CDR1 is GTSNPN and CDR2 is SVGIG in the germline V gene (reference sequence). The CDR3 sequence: CAWSVLDSTDTQYF. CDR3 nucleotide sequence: TGTGCCTGGAGTGTACTGGATAGCACAGATACGCAGTATTTT.

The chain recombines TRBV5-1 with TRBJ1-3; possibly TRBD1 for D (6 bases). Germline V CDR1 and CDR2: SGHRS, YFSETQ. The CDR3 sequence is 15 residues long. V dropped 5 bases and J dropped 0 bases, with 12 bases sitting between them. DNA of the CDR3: TGCGCCAGCAGACAGGACAGCTTCTCTGGAAACACCATATATTTT. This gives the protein CASRQDSFSGNTIYF.

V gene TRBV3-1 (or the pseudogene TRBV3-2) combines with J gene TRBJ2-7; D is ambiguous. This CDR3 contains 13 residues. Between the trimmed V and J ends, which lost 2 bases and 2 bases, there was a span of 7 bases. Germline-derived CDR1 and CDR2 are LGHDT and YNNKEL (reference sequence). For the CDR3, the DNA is TGTGCCAGCAGCCAATTCGGCGCCTACGAGCAGTACTTC. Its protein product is CASSQFGAYEQYF.

CDR3 residues: CSASGRATGKGTDTQYF. CDR3 DNA: TGCAGTGCTAGTGGGCGGGCAACAGGGAAAGGGACAGATACGCAGTATTTT. The chain combines TRBV20-1 with TRBJ2-3, with D perhaps TRBD1 (6 bases). Germline V gives CDR1 DFQATT, CDR2 SNEGSKA (reference sequence). Trimming removed 3 bases at V and 3 bases at J, with 22 bases between. The CDR3 runs to 17 residues.

CDR3 DNA sequence: TGTGCCAGCAGTTGGCAGGCCGGGGCACCCCTCCACTTT. Protein product: CASSWQAGAPLHF. The rearrangement uses TRBV27 and TRBJ1-6, with D uncertain. CDR1 is MNHEY and CDR2 is SMNVEV in the germline V gene (reference sequence). The CDR3 extends over 13 amino acids. V was clipped by 4 bases and J by 11 bases, with 12 bases between them.

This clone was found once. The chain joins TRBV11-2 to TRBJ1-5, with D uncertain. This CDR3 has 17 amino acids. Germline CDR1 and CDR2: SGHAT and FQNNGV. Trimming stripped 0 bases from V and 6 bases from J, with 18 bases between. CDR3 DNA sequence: TGTGCCAGCAGCTTAGATCGTGTGCAGGCGGGCGGTCAGCCCCAGCATTTT. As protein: CASSLDRVQAGGQPQHF.

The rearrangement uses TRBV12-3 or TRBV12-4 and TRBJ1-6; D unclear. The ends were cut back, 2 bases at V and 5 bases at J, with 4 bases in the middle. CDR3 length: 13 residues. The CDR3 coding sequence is TGTGCCAGCAGTTTACAGGATAATTCACCCCTCCACTTT. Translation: CASSLQDNSPLHF.

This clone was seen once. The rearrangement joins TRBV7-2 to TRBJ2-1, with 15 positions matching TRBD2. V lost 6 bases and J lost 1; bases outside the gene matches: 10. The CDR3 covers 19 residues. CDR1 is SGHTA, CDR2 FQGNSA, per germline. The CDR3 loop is CASSAGTSGGPVSYNEQFF. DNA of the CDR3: TGTGCCAGCAGTGCCGGGACTAGCGGGGGGCCGGTTTCCTACAATGAGCAGTTCTTC.

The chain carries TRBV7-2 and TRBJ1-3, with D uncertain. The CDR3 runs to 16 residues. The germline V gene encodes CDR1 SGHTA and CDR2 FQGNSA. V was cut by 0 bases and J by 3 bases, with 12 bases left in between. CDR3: CASSLAAGIGGNTIYF. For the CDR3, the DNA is TGTGCCAGCAGCTTAGCTGCCGGGATCGGTGGAAACACCATATATTTT.

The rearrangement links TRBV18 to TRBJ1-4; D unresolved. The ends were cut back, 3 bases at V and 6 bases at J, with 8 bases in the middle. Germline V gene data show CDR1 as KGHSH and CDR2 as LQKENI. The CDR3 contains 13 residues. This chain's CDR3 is CASSPPVYEKLFF. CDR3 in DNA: TGTGCCAGCTCACCTCCCGTGTATGAAAAACTGTTTTTT.

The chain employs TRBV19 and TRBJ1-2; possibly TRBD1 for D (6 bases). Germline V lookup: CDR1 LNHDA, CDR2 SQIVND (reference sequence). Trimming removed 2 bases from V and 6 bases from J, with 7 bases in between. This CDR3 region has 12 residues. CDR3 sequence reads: CASSINRDGYTF. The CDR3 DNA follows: TGTGCCAGTAGTATAAACAGGGATGGCTACACCTTC.

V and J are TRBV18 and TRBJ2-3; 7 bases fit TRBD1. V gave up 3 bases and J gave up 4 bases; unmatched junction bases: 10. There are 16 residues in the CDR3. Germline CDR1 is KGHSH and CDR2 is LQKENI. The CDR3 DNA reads TGTGCCAGCTCACCGGGACAGAAAAGTCGCTCAGATACGCAGTATTTT. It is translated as CASSPGQKSRSDTQYF.

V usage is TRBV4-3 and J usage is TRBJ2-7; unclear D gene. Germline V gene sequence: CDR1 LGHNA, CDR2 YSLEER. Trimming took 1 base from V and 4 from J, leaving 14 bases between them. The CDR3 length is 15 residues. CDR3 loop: CASSQGTGPSYEQYF. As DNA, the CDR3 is TGCGCCAGCAGCCAAGGGACGGGCCCCTCTTACGAGCAGTACTTC.

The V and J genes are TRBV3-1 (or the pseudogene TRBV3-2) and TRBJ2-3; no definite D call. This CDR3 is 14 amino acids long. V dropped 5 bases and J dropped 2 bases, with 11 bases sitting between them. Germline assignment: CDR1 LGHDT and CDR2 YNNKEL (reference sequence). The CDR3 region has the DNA TGTGCCAGCAGCGCCGGTCCCTCCACAGATACGCAGTATTTT. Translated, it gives CASSAGPSTDTQYF.

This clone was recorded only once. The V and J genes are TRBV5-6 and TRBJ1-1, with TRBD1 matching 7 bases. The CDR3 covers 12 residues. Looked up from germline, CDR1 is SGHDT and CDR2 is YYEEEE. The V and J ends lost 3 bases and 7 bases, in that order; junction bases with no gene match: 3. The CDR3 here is CASSSGTVEAFF. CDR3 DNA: TGTGCCAGCAGCTCTGGGACAGTTGAAGCTTTCTTT.

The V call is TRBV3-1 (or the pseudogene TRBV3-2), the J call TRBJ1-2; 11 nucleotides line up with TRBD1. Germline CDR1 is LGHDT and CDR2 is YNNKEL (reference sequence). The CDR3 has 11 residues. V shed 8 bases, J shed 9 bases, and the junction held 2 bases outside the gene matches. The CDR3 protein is CASGQGARYTF. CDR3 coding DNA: TGTGCCAGCGGACAGGGGGCCCGCTACACCTTC.